One and the same sample provided the 7 T cell receptor beta chains below, sequenced in a study of T cells in Graves' hyperthyroidism and ophthalmopathy. Amplification of TCR beta CDR3 regions was performed using RNA transcripts as template. The study used the HTBI primer set for a first-round RT-PCR of the TCR CDR3. TCRdb called the multiplex PCR reads again in MiXCR, with one record for every CDR3 protein. The sample lists about 380,000 distinct CDR3 sequences; less than 20% were seen once. Sequenced input: blood. The receptors come from a man between 18 and 35 years old with Graves' ophthalmopathy.

The genes are TRBV11-2 and TRBJ2-1; 8 bases line up with TRBD2. There are 15 residues in the CDR3. Germline V gene lookup returns CDR1 SGHAT and CDR2 FQNNGV. Trimming removed 5 bases from V and 9 bases from J; junction bases left unmatched: 12. CDR3 sequence reads: CASSPVRGGRGEQFF. In DNA form, the CDR3 reads TGTGCCAGCAGCCCAGTACGCGGGGGGCGGGGTGAGCAGTTCTTC.

The genes are TRBV3-1 and TRBJ1-3, with D uncertain. The V gene lost 1 base and the J gene lost 0 bases, with 16 bases spanning the gap. Germline-derived CDR1 and CDR2 are LGHDT and YNNKEL (reference sequence). CDR3 length: 18 amino acids. CDR3: CASSQATQFTDSGNTIYF. The CDR3 bases are TGTGCCAGCAGCCAAGCCACCCAGTTTACGGACTCTGGAAACACCATATATTTT.

The V gene is TRBV5-6, the J gene TRBJ2-7, with TRBD2 as a possible D gene (6 bases). Trimming removed 5 bases from V and 6 bases from J, with 12 bases in between. The germline V gene encodes CDR1 SGHDT and CDR2 YYEEEE. The CDR3 totals 12 residues. CDR3: CASRMAGSEQYF. The CDR3 DNA is TGTGCCAGCAGGATGGCGGGGTCCGAGCAGTACTTC.

This chain links TRBV7-3 with TRBJ2-1; 14 bases line up with TRBD2. Germline assignment: CDR1 SGHTA and CDR2 FQGTGA. The CDR3 has 17 amino acids. The V and J ends lost 6 bases and 12 bases, in that order; junction bases with no gene match: 16. The CDR3, as DNA: TGTGCCAGCAGTCCCGCAGGGACTAGCGGGGGTGGTAGGGGGCAGTTCTTC. This codes for CASSPAGTSGGGRGQFF.

A word on this clonotype: At one end, the junction sequence differs from germline, possibly due to a read error. The V gene is TRBV11-2, the J gene TRBJ1-5, with D possibly matching TRBD1 (6 bases). This CDR3 spans 15 amino acids. CDR1 is SGHAT, CDR2 FQNNGV, per germline. The CDR3 DNA is TGTACCAGCAGCTTAGTAGGGGGGGCGAATCAGCCCCAGCATTTT. Its translation is CTSSLVGGANQPQHF.

The CDR3 is CASSLNRPGANTEAFF. The DNA for the CDR3 is TGTGCCAGCTCCCTCAACCGCCCGGGAGCGAACACTGAAGCTTTCTTT. The chain couples TRBV18 to TRBJ1-1; D uncertain. Trimming stripped 6 bases from V and 1 base from J, with 18 bases between. CDR1 KGHSH and CDR2 LQKENI come from the germline V gene. The CDR3 contains 16 residues.

This clonotype was seen many times. V usage is TRBV28 and J usage is TRBJ1-4; TRBD1 is a possible D gene (5 bases). V was trimmed by 10 bases and J by 7 bases, leaving 19 bases between them. The CDR3 has 14 residues. The germline V gene has CDR1 MDHEN and CDR2 SYDVKM. The CDR3 DNA is TGTGCCACCGGCCCAGGAGGACAAGGTGAAAAACTGTTTTTT. Encoded protein: CATGPGGQGEKLFF.